The next 3 T cell receptor beta chains were all read from a single sample in a study of CD8 T cells in ankylosing spondylitis. Whole-study findings and limits: Apparently characteristic of ankylosing spondylitis blood was a TCR beta motif (about 8 highly homologous variants).

TCRdb reanalysed the 5' RACE reads using MiXCR and keeps one entry per CDR3 protein. The sample has around 490,000 distinct CDR3 sequences, approximately 5% seen once. For these TCRs, the target antigens are not known. Sequenced input: blood, either unsorted or a sorted T cell fraction (not recorded which). Receptor source: a male donor with ankylosing spondylitis.

The CDR3 loop reads CSVGTTGDPSDTQYF. In nucleotides, the CDR3 is TGCAGCGTTGGGACAACGGGGGACCCTTCAGATACGCAGTATTTT. The chain links TRBV29-1 to TRBJ2-3; D might be TRBD2 (6 bases). CDR3 length: 15 amino acids. V was clipped by 4 bases and J by 4 bases, with 18 bases between them. Germline V gene data show CDR1 as SQVTM and CDR2 as ANQGSEA.

This clonotype has at least ten counts. The chain uses TRBV28 and TRBJ2-1; perhaps TRBD1 as D (7 bases). Per the germline V gene, CDR1 is MDHEN and CDR2 is SYDVKM. The CDR3 is made up of 17 amino acids. The germline V and J ends were trimmed by 5 bases and 3 bases, with 20 bases remaining between them. The CDR3 DNA follows: TGTGCCAGCAGTAATACGTACGGGCAGGGGGGCTACAATGAGCAGTTCTTC. Protein sequence: CASSNTYGQGGYNEQFF.

This clonotype was counted a few times. The rearrangement uses TRBV7-9 and TRBJ2-1; D tentatively fits TRBD1 or TRBD2 (6 bases each). V dropped 4 bases and J dropped 4 bases, with 17 bases sitting between them. The CDR3 sequence is 16 residues long. Looked up from germline, CDR1 is SEHNR and CDR2 is FQNEAQ (reference sequence). This CDR3 reads CASSSGVTGLYNEQFF. The CDR3 region has the DNA TGTGCCAGCAGCTCAGGGGTTACGGGACTGTACAATGAGCAGTTCTTC.